Listed here are 27 T cell receptor beta chains from one sample, sequenced in a study of shared clonotypes between healthy human individuals. Sequencing was performed with immunoSEQ multiplex PCR; in TCRdb, only in-frame clones are kept and a portion is missing. Among 2 million to 3 million clones listed, 85% to 95% were seen once. Sequencing was carried out using naive CD4+ T cells sorted from blood. Subset denoted: CD45RA+ positively selected. The receptors stem from a man in his late teens or twenties in good health.

As for this clone: Other nucleotide sequences from this sample produce the same CDR3. The chain is built from TRBV10-3 and TRBJ1-1; D call uncertain. V shed 6 bases and J shed 0 bases, with 5 bases lying between them. The germline V gene encodes CDR1 ENHRY and CDR2 SYGVKD. This CDR3 has 12 residues. This CDR3 reads CAIRDLNTEAFF. DNA of the CDR3: TGTGCCATCAGGGATCTGAACACTGAAGCTTTCTTT.

This clone was detected once. The chain combines TRBV7-2 with TRBJ2-7; D tentatively reads TRBD1 or TRBD2 (5 bases each). Germline CDR1 is SGHTA and CDR2 is FQGNSA. The CDR3 spans 17 residues. V lost 1 base and J 3 bases, leaving 19 bases between the germline ends. This chain's CDR3 is CASSLGGSRDGFYEQYF. For the CDR3, the DNA is TGTGCCAGCAGCTTAGGGGGGAGTCGGGACGGATTCTACGAGCAGTACTTC.

Worth noting for this clone: Distinct nucleotide sequences in the sample also encode this CDR3. This chain joins TRBV19 and TRBJ2-2; 7 bases are a match to TRBD1. CDR1 and CDR2 from the germline V gene are LNHDA and SQIVND (reference sequence). This CDR3 is built from 14 residues. The V segment lost 5 bases and the J segment 2 bases; nucleotides outside the gene matches: 2. CDR3 protein: CASSRDRNTGELFF. The DNA for the CDR3 is TGTGCCAGTAGTCGGGACAGAAACACCGGGGAGCTGTTTTTT.

J is TRBJ1-5 and V is TRBV30; maybe TRBD1 (5 bases). The CDR3 has 16 residues. CDR1 is GTSNPN, CDR2 SVGIG, per germline (reference sequence). The V end lost 0 bases, the J end lost 2 bases, and 14 bases lay between the germline ends. DNA for the CDR3: TGTGCCTGGAGTGTACCAACGCAGGGTGGCAATCAGCCCCAGCATTTT. Encoded protein: CAWSVPTQGGNQPQHF. The whole variable domain, remainder taken from reference TRBV30 and TRBJ1-5, is SQTIHQWPATLVQPVGSPLSLECTVEGTSNPNLYWYRQAAGRGLQLLFYSVGIGQISSEVPQNLSASRPQDRQFILSSKKLLLSDSGFYLCAWSVPTQGGNQPQHFGDGTRLSIL.

The chain is built from TRBV6-5 and TRBJ1-2; 9 bases align to TRBD1. The junction had 2 bases not matched to a gene; V was cut back by 2 bases and J by 4 bases. Germline CDR1 and CDR2: MNHEY and SVGAGI. This CDR3 has 14 residues. The CDR3 loop is CASSYTDRGYGYTF. CDR3 sequence (DNA): TGTGCCAGCAGTTACACGGACAGGGGCTATGGCTACACCTTC.

The sample holds one count of this clone. J is TRBJ2-1 and V is TRBV5-1; 7 bases line up with TRBD1. This CDR3 region has 15 residues. Unmatched junction bases numbered 10, after V lost 3 bases and J lost 7 bases. Germline V gene lookup returns CDR1 SGHRS and CDR2 YFSETQ. CDR3 sequence (DNA): TGCGCCAGCAGCTATCGACAGGGAGATAAGAATGAGCAGTTCTTC. Its protein product is CASSYRQGDKNEQFF.

V gene TRBV4-2 combines with J gene TRBJ1-4; D gene ambiguous. Trimming took off 4 bases at V and 5 bases at J, with 14 bases between the two ends. CDR1 and CDR2 (germline): LGHNA, YNFKEQ. This CDR3 contains 15 residues. CDR3 bases: TGTGCCAGCAGCCCACGAGCGGTGGGCAATGAAAAACTGTTTTTT. Its protein product is CASSPRAVGNEKLFF.

The chain carries TRBV5-5 and TRBJ2-5; D is uncertain. The V gene lost 2 bases and the J gene lost 4 bases, with 6 bases spanning the gap. The CDR3 is made up of 12 amino acids. The germline CDR1 and CDR2 sequences are SGHKS and YYEKEE (reference sequence). The CDR3 reads CASSFSLETQYF. CDR3 bases: TGTGCCAGCAGCTTCTCTTTAGAGACCCAGTACTTC.

As for this clone: The same CDR3 can be traced to other DNA sequences in this sample. The chain is built from TRBV18 and TRBJ2-1; D is perhaps TRBD2 (6 bases). V was clipped by 6 bases and J by 4 bases, with 13 bases between them. The CDR3 spans 14 residues. CDR1 is KGHSH and CDR2 is LQKENI in the germline V gene. As DNA, the CDR3 is TGTGCCAGCTCGCCAGGTGCGGGGTACAATGAGCAGTTCTTC. As protein: CASSPGAGYNEQFF.

This rearrangement joins TRBV2 to TRBJ1-5; D is unresolved. Trimming cost V 2 bases and J 4 bases, with 6 bases left between them. This CDR3 is built from 13 residues. The germline V gene has CDR1 SNHLY and CDR2 FYNNEI. DNA for the CDR3: TGTGCCAGCAGTGAACTGGGGAATCAGCCCCAGCATTTT. Translation gives CASSELGNQPQHF.

The CDR3 bases are TGTGCCAGCAGTTTAGGGGCCGGGGCGTCAACTGAAGCTTTCTTT. The encoded protein is CASSLGAGASTEAFF. The chain carries TRBV27 and TRBJ1-1; possible D gene TRBD1, 5 bases. Germline V gene lookup returns CDR1 MNHEY and CDR2 SMNVEV (reference sequence). Trimming took 2 bases from V and 5 from J, leaving 15 bases between them. The CDR3 covers 15 residues.

This chain joins TRBV2 and TRBJ1-4; D is uncertain. Germline loops: CDR1 SNHLY, CDR2 FYNNEI. V was trimmed by 5 bases and J by 6 bases, leaving 16 bases between them. The CDR3 consists of 15 residues. CDR3 in amino acids: CASSQVDLSDEKLFF. The DNA of the CDR3 is TGTGCCAGCAGTCAGGTGGACTTATCGGATGAAAAACTGTTTTTT.

This chain joins TRBV6-5 and TRBJ1-5; the D gene is possibly TRBD1 (6 bases). CDR1 and CDR2 from the germline V gene are MNHEY and SVGAGI. Trimming removed 6 bases from V and 6 bases from J, with 18 bases in between. The CDR3 length is 15 residues. The CDR3 DNA follows: TGTGCCAGCAGACCCGGGACAAATAGCGTTCAGCCCCAGCATTTT. It codes for CASRPGTNSVQPQHF.

The chain uses TRBV5-6 and TRBJ2-1; 7 bases line up with TRBD2. Trimming cost V 1 base and J 5 bases; bases outside gene matches: 3. This CDR3 has 14 amino acids. From germline, CDR1 is SGHDT and CDR2 YYEEEE. As DNA, the CDR3 is TGTGCCAGCAGCTTGTACCGGGGGGACAATGAGCAGTTCTTC. This encodes CASSLYRGDNEQFF.

The chain joins TRBV28 to TRBJ1-1; a weak D match, TRBD1 (5 bases). The CDR3 spans 14 residues. The V end was cut by 4 bases, the J end by 1 base, with 10 bases between. From germline, CDR1 is MDHEN and CDR2 SYDVKM. The CDR3 DNA is TGTGCCAGCAGTTACGGGACTCCGAACACTGAAGCTTTCTTT. The encoded protein is CASSYGTPNTEAFF.

In regard to this clone: Other DNA sequences in the same sample also yield this CDR3. This chain uses TRBV5-1 with TRBJ2-3, with a tentative D call TRBD2 (5 bases). CDR1 and CDR2 from the germline V gene are SGHRS and YFSETQ. V lost 0 bases and J 2 bases, leaving 10 bases between the germline ends. This CDR3 has 15 residues. CDR3 sequence (DNA): TGCGCCAGCAGCTTGGGCGGCGGGTCCACAGATACGCAGTATTTT. Its translation: CASSLGGGSTDTQYF.

This clone was seen only once. The sample holds other DNA sequences that translate to the same CDR3. The chain combines TRBV5-6 with TRBJ2-3, with D possibly TRBD2 on 5 matching bases. The germline V gene has CDR1 SGHDT and CDR2 YYEEEE. Between the trimmed V and J ends, which lost 4 bases and 0 bases, there was a span of 9 bases. The CDR3 extends over 14 amino acids. CDR3: CASSLRTSTDTQYF. As DNA, the CDR3 is TGTGCCAGCAGCCTACGGACTAGCACAGATACGCAGTATTTT.

The CDR3 DNA reads TGTGCCAGCAGTTTAGTCGGAAAAGGTGAAAAACTGTTTTTT. Its protein is CASSLVGKGEKLFF. This chain connects TRBV28 to TRBJ1-4; D gene uncertain. The germline V and J ends were trimmed by 2 bases and 7 bases, with 11 bases remaining between them. Germline CDR1 reads MDHEN; CDR2 reads SYDVKM. The CDR3 is 14 residues long.

V is TRBV10-3 and J is TRBJ2-4; D possibly corresponds to TRBD2 (5 bases). Trimming left V 2 bases short and J 1 base short, with 12 bases between. The CDR3 is made up of 16 amino acids. Germline V gene data show CDR1 as ENHRY and CDR2 as SYGVKD. Here the CDR3 DNA reads TGTGCCATCAGTGAGGAGAGGGTACTTGCCAAAAACATTCAGTACTTC. It is translated as CAISEERVLAKNIQYF.

CDR3 sequence: CASSIARGRGVTGELFF. CDR3 DNA: TGCGCCAGCAGCATAGCCAGGGGGCGAGGTGTGACCGGGGAGCTGTTTTTT. This chain joins TRBV5-1 and TRBJ2-2; TRBD1 matches at 8 bases. This CDR3 spans 17 amino acids. J lost 5 bases, V lost 4 bases, and 13 bases had no gene match. Germline V gene data show CDR1 as SGHRS and CDR2 as YFSETQ. The full variable domain, in which reference TRBV5-1 and TRBJ2-2 provide the parts outside the CDR3, is KAGVTQTPRYLIKTRGQQVTLSCSPISGHRSVSWYQQTPGQGLQFLFEYFSETQRNKGNFPGRFSGRQFSNSRSEMNVSTLELGDSALYLCASSIARGRGVTGELFFGEGSRLTVL.

The chain joins TRBV27 to TRBJ2-7; D may correspond to TRBD1 or TRBD2 (5 bases each). This CDR3 has 15 residues. V dropped 2 bases and J dropped 7 bases, with 18 bases sitting between them. Germline CDR1 reads MNHEY; CDR2 reads SMNVEV (reference sequence). The CDR3 DNA reads TGTGCCAGCAGTTTAAGGCAGGGAGTGCCCTGGGAGCAGTACTTC. Protein product: CASSLRQGVPWEQYF.

This chain uses TRBV7-9 with TRBJ2-3; TRBD1 might be the D (8 bases). V was clipped by 5 bases and J by 4 bases, with 16 bases between them. Germline lookup yields CDR1 SEHNR and CDR2 FQNEAQ (reference sequence). CDR3 length: 15 residues. CDR3 nucleotides: TGTGCCAGCAGCGCCCGACAGGGGAGGGCAGATACGCAGTATTTT. It is translated as CASSARQGRADTQYF.

This clone was counted once. The V call is TRBV20-1, the J call TRBJ2-7; D not certain. V lost 2 bases, J lost 6 bases, and 5 bases lay in between. The CDR3 is made up of 10 amino acids. The germline gives CDR1 DFQATT, CDR2 SNEGSKA (reference sequence). Written as DNA, the CDR3 is TGCAGTGCTAGATACGGCGAGCAGTACTTC. Its translation: CSARYGEQYF.

The chain uses TRBV10-3 and TRBJ1-6; 8 nucleotides line up with TRBD1. CDR3 length equals 15 residues. J was trimmed by 7 bases and V by 11 bases; bases with no gene match: 13. Germline V gives CDR1 ENHRY, CDR2 SYGVKD. Written as DNA, the CDR3 is TGTGCCTCAGAGGGACAGGCCCTGGGAAATTCACCCCTCCACTTT. It specifies CASEGQALGNSPLHF.

The genes are TRBV12-1 and TRBJ2-7; the table gives TRBD2 as D, unverified against the DNA. TRBV12-1 counts as a pseudogene. This CDR3 comprises 17 residues. DNA of the CDR3: TGTGCCAGCAGCTTTGGGGTAGCGGGAGGGCCTTTATACGAGCAGTACTTC. Translating gives CASSFGVAGGPLYEQYF.

The chain recombines TRBV30 with TRBJ1-3; D is unclear. V lost 4 bases and J lost 0, with 13 bases in between. Germline assignment: CDR1 GTSNPN and CDR2 SVGIG (reference sequence). The length of the CDR3 is 15 residues. The CDR3 sequence: CAWTRTWDSGNTIYF. CDR3 nucleotides: TGTGCCTGGACTCGAACCTGGGACTCTGGAAACACCATATATTTT.

The chain is built from TRBV19 and TRBJ1-2; D call uncertain. Trimming pared 9 bases from V and 4 bases from J, leaving 9 bases between. CDR1 and CDR2 (germline): LNHDA, SQIVND (reference sequence). The CDR3 has 11 residues. CDR3 loop: CASTSLYGYTF. The DNA for the CDR3 is TGTGCCAGCACTTCCCTCTATGGCTACACCTTC.